This section outlines one T cell receptor (beta chain) sequence together with its context. The antigen is not known. Sequencing used immunoSEQ multiplex PCR; TCRdb keeps in-frame clones, though not all of them. Found here are 150,000 to 200,000 clones, approximately 91% of them singletons; the top ten hold roughly 1.7%. The record originates from a study of T cell responses to AZD1222 COVID-19 vaccine. CDR3 length: 11 amino acids. Trimming stripped 4 bases from V and 14 bases from J, with 11 bases between. Regarding the study as a whole: There were mostly white British donors and more females than males, and clonal diversity was possibly underestimated. Vaccine-associated CD4 TCRs spanned spike, dominant at 160-218 and 743-854. Only 5 or 6 people who got AZD1222 tested seropositive at baseline.

The clonotype comes from an adult who received the AZD1222 COVID-19 vaccine. The starting material was peripheral blood, obtained 28 days after the second AZD1222 dose. The chain carries TRBV12-3 or TRBV12-4 and TRBJ1-4; D remains unclear. The CDR3 bases are TGTGCCAGCAGTTCCGGAGGCGGTCTGTTTTTT. As protein: CASSSGGGLFF.